Listed below are T cell receptor beta chains from one sample, sequenced in a study of cytomegalovirus exposure and HLA in healthy donors. Only in-frame clones appear in the TCRdb table, and some are missing; sequencing was by immunoSEQ multiplex PCR. The sample includes 130,000 or so clones, about 76% of them seen just once. Sequenced input: PBMCs. The receptors derive from a man in his forties or fifties in good health and CMV-seropositive. CDR3s include the opening cysteine and the closing phenylalanine or tryptophan. The D gene is left open where the match is weak. A row's size may be missing; if present it is once, few, many or a size class.

TRBJ2-5,.,TRBV7-9,.,TGTGCCAGCAGCTTCGACTCTCAAGAGACCCAGTACTTC,CASSFDSQETQYF
TRBJ2-7,.,TRBV29-1,.,TGCAGCGTTACGAACCCCGGGAGCAGGGCCTCCTACGAGCAGTACTTC,CSVTNPGSRASYEQYF
TRBJ2-3,TRBD2,TRBV5-1,.,TGCGCCAGCAGCTCGGGAGTTGGACTAGCGGGAGAGGGAGATACGCAGTATTTT,CASSSGVGLAGEGDTQYF
TRBJ2-1,TRBD2,TRBV15,.,TGTGCCACCACTCAGACTAGCGGGGGTCTCAATGAGCAGTTCTTC,CATTQTSGGLNEQFF
TRBJ2-6,.,TRBV28,.,TGTGCCAGCAGTTTAGTATTTTCTGGGGCCAACGTCCTGACTTTC,CASSLVFSGANVLTF
TRBJ1-1,.,TRBV12-5,.,TGTGCTAGTGGTTTGGTGGACAGAAACGGCCCTGAAGCTTTCTTT,CASGLVDRNGPEAFF
TRBJ2-7,TRBD1,TRBV14,medium-sized,TGTGCCAGCAGCCAAGATTGGGACAGAGACTACGAGCAGTACTTC,CASSQDWDRDYEQYF
TRBJ2-1,TRBD2,TRBV11-1,.,TGTGCCAGCAGCTTAGATTCGAGACTAGCGGGGGGCCACAATGAGCAGTTCTTC,CASSLDSRLAGGHNEQFF
TRBJ2-4,.,TRBV2,.,TGTGCCAGCAGTGAAGCGAAGCTGCTCCTAGCCAAAAACATTCAGTACTTC,CASSEAKLLLAKNIQYF
TRBJ1-1,.,TRBV6-5,.,TGTGCCAGCAGTGTTAGGGGTTCCACTGAAGCTTTCTTT,CASSVRGSTEAFF
TRBJ1-2,TRBD1,TRBV7-2,few,TGTGCCAGCAGCTTACGAGGGGGCGGGGGCTACACCTTC,CASSLRGGGGYTF
TRBJ2-2,.,TRBV5-1,once,TGCGCCAGCAGCCCAGCGACAGGTGGAAACACCGGGGAGCTGTTTTTT,CASSPATGGNTGELFF
TRBJ2-2,.,TRBV2,.,TGTGCCAGCAGTGGGACACGGAACACCGGGGAGCTGTTTTTT,CASSGTRNTGELFF
TRBJ2-2,TRBD2,TRBV5-1,few,TGCGCCAGCAGCAGGGGACTAGCGGACACCGGGGAGCTGTTTTTT,CASSRGLADTGELFF
TRBJ2-3,TRBD2,TRBV5-6,.,TGTGCCAGCAGCTTCTCCGGGACTAGCGTTAGCACAGATACGCAGTATTTT,CASSFSGTSVSTDTQYF
TRBJ1-1,.,TRBV27,.,TGTGCCAGCAAAAAATCCACCCCGGGGATGAACACTGAAGCTTTCTTT,CASKKSTPGMNTEAFF
TRBJ2-7,TRBD2,TRBV6-6,once,TGTGCCAGCACCAACGGGGGGGCCGAGGAGCAGTACTTC,CASTNGGAEEQYF
TRBJ2-7,TRBD2,TRBV5-6,.,TGTGCCAGCAGCGTCGGGACTACCTACGAGCAGTACTTC,CASSVGTTYEQYF
TRBJ2-4,.,TRBV19,.,TGTGCCAGTAGTATTAACGCCAGGTTAGCCAAAAACATTCAGTACTTC,CASSINARLAKNIQYF
TRBJ2-7,.,TRBV27,.,TGTGCCAGCAGCCCTTTTGACAGGAGGATCTACGAGCAGTACTTC,CASSPFDRRIYEQYF
TRBJ2-7,.,TRBV6-4,.,TGTGCCGGCCCATTCACCGAGGGCAGTACCTACGAGCAGTACTTC,CAGPFTEGSTYEQYF
TRBJ2-7,.,TRBV6-5,.,TGTGCCAGCAGTTACCCAGGATGGGACGAGCAGTACTTC,CASSYPGWDEQYF
TRBJ2-5,.,TRBV9,.,TGTGCCAGCAGCGTAGGAACAGCTGGAATCCAAGAGACCCAGTACTTC,CASSVGTAGIQETQYF
TRBJ1-5,TRBD1,TRBV28,.,TGTGCCAGCAGTTCAGGGGGCGCAGCGGGGGGGCCCCAGCATTTT,CASSSGGAAGGPQHF
TRBJ2-7,.,TRBV6-1,few,TGTGCCAGCAGTCGCGGGCCTGACTACGAGCAGTACTTC,CASSRGPDYEQYF
TRBJ2-3,TRBD2,TRBV2,few,TGTGCCAGCAGTGAGGATCAGCGGGGGAGCACAGATACGCAGTATTTT,CASSEDQRGSTDTQYF